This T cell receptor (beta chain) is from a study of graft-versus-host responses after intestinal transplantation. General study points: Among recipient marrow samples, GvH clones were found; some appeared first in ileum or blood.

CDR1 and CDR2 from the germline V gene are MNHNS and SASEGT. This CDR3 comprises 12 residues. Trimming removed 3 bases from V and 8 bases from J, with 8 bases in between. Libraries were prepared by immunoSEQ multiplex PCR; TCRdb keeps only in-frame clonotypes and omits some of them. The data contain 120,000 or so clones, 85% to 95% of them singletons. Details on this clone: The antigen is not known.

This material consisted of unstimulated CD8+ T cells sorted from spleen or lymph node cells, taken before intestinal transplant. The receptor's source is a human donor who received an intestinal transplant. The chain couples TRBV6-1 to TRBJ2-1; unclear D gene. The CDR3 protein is CASSDILDEQFF. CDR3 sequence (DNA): TGTGCCAGCAGTGATATCTTAGATGAGCAGTTCTTC.